These 10 T cell receptor beta chains came from one sample sequenced in a study of blood T cell repertoires in COVID-19. Profiled with immunoSEQ multiplex PCR; TCRdb holds only in-frame clones, not every one. The sample yields around 200,000 clones, about 91% seen once. Source material: PBMCs or T cells enriched from blood (not recorded which). These receptor sequences come from a woman in her forties with acute COVID-19.

J is TRBJ2-1 and V is TRBV5-4, with 8 positions matching TRBD1. V trimming: 4 bases; J trimming: 4 bases; junction bases outside the gene matches: 7. Germline CDR1 SGHNT, CDR2 YYREEE (reference sequence). The CDR3 contains 15 residues. The CDR3 nucleotides are TGTGCCAGCAGCAAGGACAGGGTCGTTTACAATGAGCAGTTCTTC. Translated: CASSKDRVVYNEQFF.

This CDR3 is CASGLALSGTGLPYEQYF. As DNA, the CDR3 is TGTGCTAGTGGTTTGGCCTTATCCGGGACAGGGCTCCCCTACGAGCAGTACTTC. The rearrangement uses TRBV12-5 and TRBJ2-7; TRBD1 aligns across 9 bases. With 1 base clipped from V and 2 bases from J, the junction kept 12 bases outside the gene matches. Germline V gene data show CDR1 as LGHNT and CDR2 as FRNRAP. The CDR3 runs 18 residues.

This chain links TRBV6-1 with TRBJ2-7; 13 bases fit TRBD2. CDR1 is MNHNS and CDR2 is SASEGT in the germline V gene. This CDR3 is 17 amino acids long. After removal of 1 base from V and 2 bases from J, the junction contained 5 bases not matched to a gene. CDR3 in DNA: TGTGCCAGCAGTGAAGGTGGGACTAGCGGGGCCGCCTACGAGCAGTACTTC. It encodes CASSEGGTSGAAYEQYF.

V gene TRBV2 combines with J gene TRBJ1-5; D is possibly TRBD1 (6 bases). CDR1 SNHLY and CDR2 FYNNEI come from the germline V gene. V lost 3 bases to trimming and J lost 4 bases, with 7 bases between them. This CDR3 region has 13 residues. The CDR3 nucleotides are TGTGCCAGCAGTGACCAGGGGAATCAGCCCCAGCATTTT. Translating it yields CASSDQGNQPQHF.

This clone was seen only once. The rearrangement joins TRBV7-2 to TRBJ1-5; 8 bases are a match to TRBD1. The CDR3 has 17 amino acids. The germline CDR1 and CDR2 sequences are SGHTA and FQGNSA. V was clipped by 5 bases and J by 1 base; unmatched bases: 10. CDR3: CASSQTGGVESNQPQHF. CDR3 sequence (DNA): TGTGCCAGCAGCCAAACAGGGGGGGTGGAAAGCAATCAGCCCCAGCATTTT.

V and J are TRBV30 and TRBJ2-7; a weak D match, TRBD2 (8 bases). Trimming stripped 0 bases from V and 4 bases from J, with 22 bases between. Germline loops: CDR1 GTSNPN, CDR2 SVGIG (reference sequence). CDR3 length: 17 amino acids. CDR3 region: CAWSVREGARYPYEQYF. The CDR3 nucleotides are TGTGCCTGGAGTGTACGGGAGGGGGCACGATACCCTTACGAGCAGTACTTC.

The chain joins TRBV7-6 to TRBJ2-5; 7 bases match TRBD2. Per germline, CDR1 SGHVS and CDR2 FNYEAQ. V dropped 2 bases and J dropped 3; count of bases not matched to a gene: 0. This CDR3 is built from 13 residues. CDR3 region: CASSLSGKETQYF. The CDR3 DNA sequence: TGTGCCAGCAGCTTAAGCGGGAAAGAGACCCAGTACTTC.

J is TRBJ2-7 and V is TRBV28, with 9 positions matching TRBD1. CDR3 length: 15 amino acids. Trimming took 4 bases from V and 5 from J; bases not matched to a gene: 9. Germline lookup yields CDR1 MDHEN and CDR2 SYDVKM. In DNA, the CDR3 is TGTGCCAGCAGTTCCCTCCGGACAGGGGTCCACGAGCAGTACTTC. Protein product: CASSSLRTGVHEQYF.

This clone was picked up a small number of times. This rearrangement joins TRBV10-3 to TRBJ1-2, with TRBD1 matching over 10 bases. The CDR3 length is 16 residues. The germline CDR1 and CDR2 sequences are ENHRY and SYGVKD. The V segment lost 2 bases and the J segment 2 bases; nucleotides outside the gene matches: 5. The CDR3 protein is CAISERGDRGNYGYTF. The DNA for the CDR3 is TGTGCCATCAGTGAGAGGGGGGACAGGGGAAACTATGGCTACACCTTC.

The chain has TRBV6-1 and TRBJ1-6; D uncertain. From germline, CDR1 is MNHNS and CDR2 SASEGT. V was trimmed by 1 base and J by 0 bases, leaving 7 bases between them. This CDR3 contains 16 residues. CDR3 coding DNA: TGTGCCAGCAGTGAAGGACGGAGCTCCTATAATTCACCCCTCCACTTT. It specifies CASSEGRSSYNSPLHF.